The source of this TCR beta chain is a study of shared clonotypes between healthy human individuals (dated by TCRdb to 2019 to 2021). In the study overall: The cohort comprised a couple of women and three men aged 18 to 49 years. The study deeply sequenced blood TCR repertoires of several healthy adults to estimate repertoire size and the extent of clonotype sharing between individuals. To increase sequencing depth and limit assay-specific biases, different laboratories used diverse techniques to prepare libraries and sequence TCR repertoires. Per donor, leukapheresis produced somewhere between about 0.94 and 9 billion PBMCs. Per donor, three plates each were used for CD4 naive and CD4 memory, two for CD8 naive, and one for CD8 memory.

The donors were healthy, HIV-negative adults with no recently reported acute infections or vaccinations. Every donor was a Caucasian adult living in Nashville, Tennessee, USA. Magnetic negative selection was used to enrich CD4+ T cells, after which naive cells were positively selected on CD45RA and the negative fraction became the memory subset. Blood was obtained by leukapheresis, after which PBMCs were separated by Ficoll-Histopaque density gradient centrifugation and cryopreserved in liquid nitrogen vapor phase. Purity and quantity of every magnetically sorted T cell population were checked by analytical flow cytometry. Each sorted fraction had its genomic DNA isolated and then quantified by UV absorbance on a Nanodrop 2000c. This clone was seen a single time. This receptor's antigen is unknown. No qualities accompany the bases; no much larger clone lies one base away. What the research found in general, with its limitations: The small number of donors limited the genetic and exposure-history diversity represented. Compared with non-shared clonotypes, the clonotypes found in all four sorted-subset donors had higher generation probabilities. Pairwise subsampling indicated that sequencing depth was expected to affect the degree of clonotype sharing among donors. Naive subsets generally had larger estimated clonotype richness than memory subsets did. Incomplete sequencing was indicated by rarefaction of sorted-subset datasets, despite the large sequencing depth. Across a handful of donors, around 5.4% of naive CD4, approximately 3.5% of naive CD8, about 2% of memory CD4, and 0.3% to 0.45% of memory CD8 clonotypes were shared. Only blood was sampled, and tissue TCR repertoires likely differ from those in blood.

From the germline V gene (reference sequence), CDR1 is GTSNPN and CDR2 is SVGIG. At the junction V is shortened by 5 bases and J by 5 bases; bases outside the gene matches: 5. The CDR3 goes from the cysteine to the phenylalanine over 13 residues. Only the CDR3 portion is preserved as DNA: 39 bases, with reading frame beginning at the first base. Using the deep immunoSEQ assay, multiplex PCR amplified TCR CDR3 regions from genomic DNA. Extracted genomic DNA from each cell subset was spread evenly across all wells of several immunoSEQ 96-well plates, with each plate serving as a replicate. For sorted subsets, approximately 200 ng of genomic DNA, equivalent to roughly 30,000 T cell genomes, went into each replicate PCR. Purified libraries were quantified with a Qubit 3.0 fluorometer, sized on a Bioanalyzer 2100, and re-quantified with the KAPA Library Quantification kit. Each immunoSEQ 96-well plate was sequenced on its own single-read 150-cycle Illumina NextSeq 550 flow cell. The paper's data handling went like this. The immunoSEQ output contained only junctional sequences without quality scores, so filtering could not match that applied to full-length reads. To assign V/J genes and CDR3, sequences were annotated using PyIR, a Python wrapper for IgBLAST v1.9, with IMGT germline references. Any read was removed if the V/J assignment was weak (E-value above 1e-6), the CDR3 was missing, or the read contained stop codons, out-of-frame junctions, or ambiguous translated residues. A V3J clonotype was defined by an identical inferred V gene, J gene, and CDR3 amino acid sequence. To compute the percentage overlap between repertoires, the number of shared unique clonotypes was divided by the size of the smaller repertoire. Richness of each repertoire was evaluated using RTK rarefaction, the Chao1 estimator, and Recon v2.1 estimates of unobserved clonotypes. OLGA was used to compute generation probabilities for all TCRbeta clonotypes that the gDNA method yielded from a few donors. The source is immuneACCESS, and TCRdb retained only in-frame sequences with V and J called. Part of the clones is not carried over; for the studies checked, unresolved V genes explain less than half of this, and the remainder is unexplained. The V and J calls and the clone size are those of that table, but D and trimming were determined from the DNA. This sample has just over 2,000,000 clones in its table, and 85% to 95% of those were observed once. The top ten hold about 0.13% of the sample.

The sequence was collected from a young man in good health. Input material: naive CD4+ T cells sorted from blood. The cell subset or site label here, explained by the study, means: CD45RA+ positively selected. The V and J genes are TRBV30 and TRBJ1-5; the central 8 bases match TRBD1. The CDR3 region has the sequence CAWALQGDQPQHF. The nucleotide sequence reads TGTGCCTGGGCCCTACAGGGGGATCAGCCCCAGCATTTT.